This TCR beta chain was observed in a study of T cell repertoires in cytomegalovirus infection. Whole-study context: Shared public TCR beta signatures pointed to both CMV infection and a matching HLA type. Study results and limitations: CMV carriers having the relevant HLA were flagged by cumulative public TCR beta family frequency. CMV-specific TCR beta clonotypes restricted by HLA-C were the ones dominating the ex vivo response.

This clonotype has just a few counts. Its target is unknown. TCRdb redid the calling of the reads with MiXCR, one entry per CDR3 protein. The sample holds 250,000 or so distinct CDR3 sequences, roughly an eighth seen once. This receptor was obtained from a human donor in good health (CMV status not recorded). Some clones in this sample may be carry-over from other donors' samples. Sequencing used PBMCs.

The CDR3 loop reads CSARLLEGLAQETQYF. DNA of the CDR3: TGCAGTGCTAGGCTTCTAGAGGGACTAGCGCAAGAGACCCAGTACTTC. The V and J genes are TRBV20-1 and TRBJ2-5, with TRBD2 matching 10 bases. Trimming cost V 3 bases and J 2 bases; bases outside gene matches: 9. The CDR3 has 16 residues. Looked up from germline, CDR1 is DFQATT and CDR2 is SNEGSKA (reference sequence).